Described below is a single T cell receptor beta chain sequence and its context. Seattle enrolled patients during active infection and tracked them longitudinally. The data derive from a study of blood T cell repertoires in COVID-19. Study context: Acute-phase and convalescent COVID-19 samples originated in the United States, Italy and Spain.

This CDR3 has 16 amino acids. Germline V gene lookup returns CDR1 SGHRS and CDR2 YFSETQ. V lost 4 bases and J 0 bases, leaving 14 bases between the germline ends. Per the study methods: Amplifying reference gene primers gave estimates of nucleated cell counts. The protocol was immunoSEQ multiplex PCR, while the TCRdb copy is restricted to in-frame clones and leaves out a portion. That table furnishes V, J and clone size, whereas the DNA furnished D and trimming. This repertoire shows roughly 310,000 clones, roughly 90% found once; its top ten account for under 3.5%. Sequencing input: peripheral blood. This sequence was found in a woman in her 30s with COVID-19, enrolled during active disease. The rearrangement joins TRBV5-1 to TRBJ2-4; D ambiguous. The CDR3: CASSLGGTLAKNIQYF. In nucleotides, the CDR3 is TGCGCCAGCAGCCTTGGCGGCACTCTAGCCAAAAACATTCAGTACTTC.